Listed below are T cell receptor beta chains from one sample, sequenced in a study of technical replicates of blood from a few donors. TCRdb keeps only in-frame clones here, not all; method: immunoSEQ multiplex PCR. The data contain around 67,000 clones, roughly 96% of them singletons. Sequenced input: T cells isolated from PBMCs. The receptors were gathered from a human donor in good health. CDR3s include the opening cysteine and the closing phenylalanine or tryptophan. A D gene is named only where the DNA matches it firmly. Expanded clones get a size class; other rows say once, few or many, or leave the size out.

TRBJ1-1,TRBV6-6,16,few,TRBD1,CASSYSPRGTGAEAFF,TGTGCCAGCAGTTACTCCCCTCGAGGGACAGGGGCTGAAGCTTTCTTT
TRBJ2-7,TRBV19,13,.,TRBD1,CASSMGTEPEQYF,TGTGCCAGTAGTATGGGGACAGAGCCCGAGCAGTACTTC
TRBJ1-1,TRBV18,12,.,.,CASSTRGTEAFF,TGTGCCAGCTCCACCAGGGGCACTGAAGCTTTCTTT
TRBJ2-2,TRBV21-1,15,.,.,CASSKVGRATGELFF,TGTGCCAGCAGCAAAGTTGGCAGGGCAACCGGGGAGCTGTTTTTT
TRBJ2-5,TRBV10-1,13,.,.,CASSETAQETQYF,TGCGCCAGCAGTGAGACAGCCCAAGAGACCCAGTACTTC
TRBJ2-3,TRBV6-5,13,.,.,CASRQETTDTQYF,TGTGCCAGCAGACAGGAGACCACAGATACGCAGTATTTT
TRBJ2-2,TRBV7-3,14,.,.,CASSFGVDTGELFF,TGTGCCAGCAGCTTCGGGGTAGACACCGGGGAGCTGTTTTTT
TRBJ1-2,TRBV4-1,16,.,TRBD1,CASSQGLDRGRNGYTF,TGCGCCAGCAGCCAAGGCCTGGACAGGGGCAGGAATGGCTACACCTTC
TRBJ1-6,TRBV12-5,15,.,.,CASAPQSFYNSPLHF,TGTGCTAGTGCCCCACAGAGCTTTTATAATTCACCCCTCCACTTT
TRBJ2-7,TRBV9,16,.,.,CASSRGSEPPSYEQYF,TGTGCCAGCAGCCGGGGTAGCGAGCCCCCATCCTACGAGCAGTACTTC
TRBJ2-7,TRBV5-1,15,.,.,CASSLRGAGDYEQYF,TGCGCCAGCTCCCTCAGGGGGGCAGGTGACTACGAGCAGTACTTC
TRBJ2-7,TRBV27,14,.,.,CASSFGQVGYEQYF,TGTGCCAGCAGTTTTGGACAAGTTGGGTACGAGCAGTACTTC
TRBJ1-4,TRBV2,14,.,.,CASSDRTVGEKLFF,TGTGCCAGCAGTGATCGGACAGTTGGTGAAAAACTGTTTTTT
TRBJ1-1,TRBV4-1,16,.,.,CASSQIQAPQNTEAFF,TGCGCCAGCAGCCAAATACAGGCTCCGCAGAACACTGAAGCTTTCTTT
TRBJ2-5,TRBV28,16,.,.,CASSYGPGLGQGTQYF,TGTGCCAGCAGTTACGGTCCGGGACTGGGCCAAGGGACCCAGTACTTC
TRBJ2-7,TRBV6-1,16,.,TRBD2,CASSEMGGGLTYEQYF,TGTGCCAGCAGTGAAATGGGTGGGGGACTAACCTACGAGCAGTACTTC
TRBJ1-2,TRBV4-2,18,.,.,CASSQEGKVRVNQYGYTF,TGTGCCAGCAGCCAAGAGGGTAAGGTCAGGGTGAATCAGTATGGCTACACCTTC
TRBJ1-5,TRBV13,14,.,.,CASSAQGLGQPQHF,TGTGCCAGCAGCGCCCAGGGCCTGGGGCAGCCCCAGCATTTT
TRBJ1-2,TRBV6-4,15,.,.,CASSDLYGGYYGYTF,TGTGCCAGCAGTGACTTGTACGGGGGGTACTATGGCTACACCTTC
TRBJ1-2,TRBV5-6,15,.,TRBD1,CASSLVFSGGSGYTF,TGTGCCAGCAGCTTGGTTTTTTCAGGGGGCTCGGGCTACACCTTC
TRBJ2-7,TRBV6-5,15,.,TRBD2,CASMTSGRGGYEQYF,TGTGCCAGCATGACTAGCGGGAGGGGAGGATACGAGCAGTACTTC
TRBJ1-3,TRBV6-5,14,.,.,CASTRAQGGNTIYF,TGTGCCAGCACTCGCGCGCAGGGGGGAAACACCATATATTTT
TRBJ2-4,TRBV2,14,once,TRBD1,CASRPTGGGSIQYF,TGTGCCAGCAGGCCTACAGGGGGCGGGAGCATTCAGTACTTC
TRBJ1-6,TRBV12-5,19,once,TRBD1,CASGLQRTGTRTLNSPLHF,TGTGCTAGTGGTTTGCAGAGGACAGGAACAAGGACCCTGAATTCACCCCTCCACTTT
TRBJ1-5,TRBV7-9,15,.,TRBD1,CASSLEGAENQPQHF,TGTGCCAGCAGCTTAGAGGGGGCAGAGAATCAGCCCCAGCATTTT
TRBJ2-2,TRBV5-1,16,.,TRBD1,CASSPTGGRGTGELFF,TGCGCCAGCAGCCCGACAGGGGGAAGGGGCACCGGGGAGCTGTTTTTT
TRBJ2-1,TRBV4-1,16,.,.,CASSPGTGSSYNEQFF,TGCGCCAGCAGCCCGGGGACTGGCAGCTCCTACAATGAGCAGTTCTTC
TRBJ1-2,TRBV9,17,.,.,CASSASPFDGANYGYTF,TGTGCCAGCAGCGCCTCACCCTTCGACGGAGCTAACTATGGCTACACCTTC
TRBJ2-4,TRBV10-3,15,.,TRBD2,CAISTGTSGSNIQYF,TGTGCCATCAGCACCGGGACTAGCGGGTCGAACATTCAGTACTTC
TRBJ2-2,TRBV27,14,.,.,CASSLDWNTGELFF,TGTGCCAGCAGTTTGGACTGGAACACCGGGGAGCTGTTTTTT
TRBJ2-7,TRBV13,14,.,TRBD1,CASSLKGGWDEQYF,TGTGCCAGCAGCTTAAAAGGGGGCTGGGACGAGCAGTACTTC
TRBJ2-2,TRBV28,15,.,TRBD1,CATSPGQYFTGELFF,TGTGCCACATCCCCGGGACAGTACTTTACCGGGGAGCTGTTTTTT
TRBJ1-2,TRBV13,19,.,.,CASSPLFGVDRRTNYGYTF,TGTGCCAGCAGCCCGCTTTTTGGGGTCGACAGGAGAACTAACTATGGCTACACCTTC
TRBJ2-7,TRBV29-1,13,.,TRBD1,CSVERDRGREQYF,TGCAGCGTTGAAAGGGACAGGGGGAGGGAGCAGTACTTC
TRBJ2-5,TRBV6-5,13,.,.,CASSINWQETQYF,TGTGCCAGCAGTATTAACTGGCAAGAGACCCAGTACTTC
TRBJ1-2,TRBV28,11,.,.,CASSLQGGYTF,TGTGCCAGCAGTTTACAGGGCGGCTACACCTTC
TRBJ2-7,TRBV27,14,.,.,CASSSQRFPYEQYF,TGTGCCAGCAGTTCACAGCGGTTCCCCTACGAGCAGTACTTC
TRBJ2-1,TRBV5-4,15,.,.,CASSLPPTSYNEQFF,TGTGCCAGCAGCTTACCACCGACTAGCTACAATGAGCAGTTCTTC
TRBJ2-7,TRBV29-1,13,.,.,CSVYGTRAYEQYF,TGCAGCGTTTACGGGACACGGGCCTACGAGCAGTACTTC
TRBJ2-7,TRBV19,14,.,.,CASSISDNSYEQYF,TGTGCCAGTAGTATTTCTGACAACTCCTACGAGCAGTACTTC
TRBJ1-5,TRBV11-3,15,medium-sized,.,CASSFRGGYCQPQHF,TGTGCCAGCAGCTTCAGAGGGGGATATTGTCAGCCCCAGCATTTT
TRBJ1-2,TRBV6-5,14,.,.,CASSYREGIYGYTF,TGTGCCAGCAGTTACAGGGAGGGTATCTATGGCTACACCTTC
TRBJ2-7,TRBV14,13,.,.,CASSPGFSYEQYF,TGTGCCAGCAGTCCAGGGTTCTCCTACGAGCAGTACTTC
TRBJ2-3,TRBV6-1,13,.,TRBD2,CASRTSGIDTQYF,TGTGCCAGCAGGACTAGCGGGATAGATACGCAGTATTTT
TRBJ2-7,TRBV11-2,14,.,.,CASSSQGTAYEQYF,TGTGCCAGCAGCTCACAGGGTACGGCTTACGAGCAGTACTTC
TRBJ2-2,TRBV7-9,16,.,TRBD2,CASRPIAGTNTGELFF,TGTGCCAGCAGACCAATAGCGGGGACGAACACCGGGGAGCTGTTTTTT
TRBJ2-7,TRBV9,17,once,TRBD2,CASSVGATTSVGYEQYF,TGTGCCAGCAGCGTAGGGGCTACGACTAGCGTAGGCTACGAGCAGTACTTC
TRBJ2-1,TRBV7-9,14,.,TRBD2,CASGTSGGYNEQFF,TGTGCCAGCGGGACTAGCGGGGGGTACAATGAGCAGTTCTTC
TRBJ2-1,TRBV11-2,14,.,.,CASRDRSSYNEQFF,TGTGCCAGCAGAGACAGGTCGAGCTACAATGAGCAGTTCTTC
TRBJ2-1,TRBV10-3,18,.,.,CAISDGRGSYPDNNEQFF,TGTGCCATCAGTGATGGTAGGGGGTCTTACCCCGATAACAATGAGCAGTTCTTC
TRBJ2-6,TRBV5-6,15,.,TRBD2,CASSLLAAGANVLTF,TGTGCCAGCAGCCTACTAGCGGCTGGGGCCAACGTCCTGACTTTC
TRBJ2-1,TRBV7-6,15,.,TRBD1,CASSFIQGALNEQFF,TGTGCCAGCAGCTTTATACAGGGGGCATTGAATGAGCAGTTCTTC
TRBJ1-1,TRBV5-6,14,.,TRBD1,CASSYGTGLAEAFF,TGTGCCAGCAGCTACGGGACAGGGTTGGCTGAAGCTTTCTTT
TRBJ1-4,TRBV5-6,15,.,.,CASSDQGFGNEKLFF,TGTGCCAGCAGCGACCAGGGATTTGGTAATGAAAAACTGTTTTTT
TRBJ1-1,TRBV27,13,.,.,CASKDSANTEAFF,TGTGCCAGCAAAGACAGCGCGAACACTGAAGCTTTCTTT
TRBJ2-7,TRBV28,18,.,TRBD2,CASSLPLGVSGNVYEQYF,TGTGCCAGCAGTTTACCATTGGGCGTTAGCGGGAATGTCTACGAGCAGTACTTC
TRBJ2-7,TRBV28,15,.,TRBD2,CASSFRTSGHYEQYF,TGTGCCAGCAGTTTTAGGACTAGCGGACACTACGAGCAGTACTTC
TRBJ1-4,TRBV30,13,.,.,CAWSEGVSEKLFF,TGTGCCTGGAGTGAAGGGGTTAGTGAAAAACTGTTTTTT
TRBJ2-3,TRBV19,14,.,TRBD2,CATRPGLATDTQYF,TGTGCCACCAGGCCGGGACTAGCTACAGATACGCAGTATTTT